This TCR beta chain was sequenced in a study of T cells in Graves' hyperthyroidism and ophthalmopathy. Comments on this clonotype: This may stem from a read error, because a much larger clone lies one nucleotide away.

RNA transcripts provided the source from which TCR beta CDR3 regions were amplified. A set of HTBI primers served as the primers for a first-round RT-PCR of the TCR CDR3. Each CDR3 protein is one row after TCRdb ran MiXCR on the multiplex PCR reads. Among roughly 510,000 distinct CDR3 sequences listed, over 45% were seen once. V was trimmed by 6 bases and J by 4 bases, leaving 15 bases between them. The CDR3 length is 15 residues. CDR1 SNHLY and CDR2 FYNNEI come from the germline V gene. The chain combines TRBV2 with TRBJ2-2; the D gene is possibly TRBD1 (6 bases). Material: peripheral blood or thyroid tissue (not recorded which). The clonotype was recovered from an adult woman with Graves' disease, either hyperthyroidism or ophthalmopathy (not recorded which). CDR3 region: CASSVGQSSTGELFF. The CDR3 coding sequence is TGTGCCAGCAGCGTTGGACAGTCTAGCACCGGGGAGCTGTTTTTT.